The 9 T cell receptor beta chains below come from one sample, sequenced in a study of blood T cell repertoires in COVID-19. Assay: immunoSEQ multiplex PCR; the TCRdb copy retains only in-frame clones and omits some. Seen here are a few hundred thousand clones, approximately 85% observed once, and the top ten hold approximately 7.6%. Sample: peripheral blood. The receptors originated from a human donor in a cohort sampled during active COVID-19.

Only a few counts were recorded for this clone. The rearrangement links TRBV6-6 to TRBJ2-7, with 8 bases aligning to TRBD1. The CDR3 runs 15 residues. Germline V CDR1 and CDR2: MNHNY, SVGAGI (reference sequence). V shed 4 bases and J 3 bases; nucleotides not matched to a gene: 8. The CDR3 region has the DNA TGTGCCAGCAGTTGGGGGACAGGAGCCCTCTACGAGCAGTACTTC. This sequence encodes CASSWGTGALYEQYF.

The J gene is TRBJ1-1, the V gene TRBV7-2; 7 bases fit TRBD1. Germline lookup yields CDR1 SGHTA and CDR2 FQGNSA. The CDR3 is 15 amino acids. The ends lost 2 bases at V and 5 bases at J; junction bases unmatched: 8. In nucleotides, the CDR3 is TGTGCCAGCAGCTTATCCTACAGGGGTGGAACTGAAGCTTTCTTT. Its translation is CASSLSYRGGTEAFF.

The V gene is TRBV7-8, the J gene TRBJ1-1; 8 bases map to TRBD1. Germline assignment: CDR1 SGHVS and CDR2 FQNEAQ. This CDR3 is 14 amino acids long. Trimming took 5 bases from V and 3 from J; bases not matched to a gene: 5. The CDR3 loop is CASSPMGQDTEAFF. CDR3 in DNA: TGTGCCAGCAGCCCAATGGGACAGGACACTGAAGCTTTCTTT.

The rearrangement links TRBV25-1 to TRBJ1-4; D uncertain. V dropped 1 base and J dropped 2 bases, with 11 bases sitting between them. The CDR3 is made up of 16 amino acids. The germline V gene encodes CDR1 MGHDK and CDR2 SYGVNS. The CDR3 here is CASSESLAVTNEKLFF. In nucleotides, the CDR3 is TGTGCCAGCAGTGAATCTCTCGCAGTCACTAATGAAAAACTGTTTTTT.

The chain has TRBV19 and TRBJ1-3; D remains ambiguous. Germline V gives CDR1 LNHDA, CDR2 SQIVND (reference sequence). The length of the CDR3 is 14 residues. V lost 5 bases, J lost 0 bases, and 8 bases lay in between. The CDR3 loop reads CASSVRSSGNTIYF. CDR3 sequence (DNA): TGTGCCAGTAGTGTCCGGAGCTCTGGAAACACCATATATTTT.

This chain joins TRBV7-3 and TRBJ1-1; 9 nucleotides match TRBD1. After removal of 5 bases from V and 2 bases from J, the junction contained 6 bases not matched to a gene. The CDR3 length is 15 residues. Germline lookup yields CDR1 SGHTA and CDR2 FQGTGA. The DNA of the CDR3 is TGTGCCAGCAGCGAAACAGGGGGCGACAACACTGAAGCTTTCTTT. This encodes CASSETGGDNTEAFF. The variable domain in full, with the rest retrieved from reference TRBV7-3 and TRBJ1-1, is GAGVSQTPSNKVTEKGKYVELRCDPISGHTALYWYRQSLGQGPEFLIYFQGTGAADDSGLPNDRFFAVRPEGSVSTLKIQRTERGDSAVYLCASSETGGDNTEAFFGQGTRLTVV.

The chain carries TRBV18 and TRBJ1-1; unclear D gene. V was pared by 3 bases and J by 0 bases, with 11 bases between. The CDR3 sequence is 15 residues long. Germline V gives CDR1 KGHSH, CDR2 LQKENI. The CDR3 DNA follows: TGTGCCAGCTCACCCCTGGGCAGTGTGAACACTGAAGCTTTCTTT. It encodes CASSPLGSVNTEAFF.

This clone was counted a few times. The V call is TRBV7-7, the J call TRBJ2-1; 7 bases fit TRBD1. Trimming cost V 4 bases and J 10 bases; bases outside gene matches: 4. Germline V gene data show CDR1 as SSHAT and CDR2 as FNYEAQ (reference sequence). The CDR3 runs to 12 residues. Written as DNA, the CDR3 is TGTGCCAGCAGCTACAGGGGCGGGGAGCAGTTCTTC. It yields the protein CASSYRGGEQFF.

The V gene is TRBV18, the J gene TRBJ1-3; the match to TRBD1 covers 10 bases. Germline CDR1 KGHSH, CDR2 LQKENI. This CDR3 has 19 amino acids. Trimming removed 2 bases from V and 3 bases from J; junction bases left unmatched: 13. The CDR3 spells CASSPSDPVDRGLGNTIYF. The CDR3 DNA is TGTGCCAGCTCACCATCTGACCCGGTCGACAGGGGGCTTGGAAACACCATATATTTT.